A single sample is the source of the 18 T cell receptor beta chains below, sequenced in a study of T cells in Graves' hyperthyroidism and ophthalmopathy. Amplification of TCR beta CDR3 regions was performed using RNA transcripts as template. The HTBI primer set was used in a first-round RT-PCR of the TCR CDR3. Each CDR3 protein is one row after TCRdb ran MiXCR on the multiplex PCR reads. The repertoire holds 250,000 to 300,000 distinct CDR3 sequences, about 14% seen once, with almost 8% in the top ten. The sequenced sample was blood. All receptors come from a woman in her 30s with Graves' hyperthyroidism that later progressed to Graves' ophthalmopathy.

This clonotype was seen ten or more times. V and J are TRBV19 and TRBJ1-1; D may be TRBD1 (5 bases). Trimming left V 3 bases short and J 1 base short, with 9 bases between. The CDR3 loop spans 14 amino acids. Germline loops: CDR1 LNHDA, CDR2 SQIVND (reference sequence). The CDR3 region is CASSIAGGNTEAFF. For the CDR3, the DNA is TGTGCCAGTAGTATCGCCGGGGGGAACACTGAAGCTTTCTTT.

This chain connects TRBV28 to TRBJ1-6; D uncertain. CDR1 and CDR2 (germline): MDHEN, SYDVKM. V was cut by 6 bases and J by 7 bases, with 7 bases left in between. The CDR3 spans 12 residues. DNA for the CDR3: TGTGCCAGCAGGCAGCCGAATTCACCCCTCCACTTT. It yields the protein CASRQPNSPLHF.

In its sample, this clonotype was seen many times. In DNA, the CDR3 is TGTGTAATAACCACTGTGGTGAACCCTAGCGGGAGGGCCGCAGATACGCAGTATTTT. Its translation: CVITTVVNPSGRAADTQYF. The chain joins TRBV2 to TRBJ2-3; TRBD2 matches at 12 bases. Germline CDR1 SNHLY, CDR2 FYNNEI. The CDR3 consists of 19 residues.

Many counts were recorded for this clonotype. The V and J genes are TRBV5-1 and TRBJ2-7; D uncertain. Trimming removed 4 bases at V and 0 bases at J, with 11 bases between. CDR1 is SGHRS, CDR2 YFSETQ, per germline. This CDR3 contains 14 residues. In DNA form, the CDR3 reads TGCGCCAGCAGCAGGGATGCCAGCTCCTACGAGCAGTACTTC. Translating gives CASSRDASSYEQYF. Full variable domain (outside the CDR3, taken from reference TRBV5-1 and TRBJ2-7): KAGVTQTPRYLIKTRGQQVTLSCSPISGHRSVSWYQQTPGQGLQFLFEYFSETQRNKGNFPGRFSGRQFSNSRSEMNVSTLELGDSALYLCASSRDASSYEQYFGPGTRLTVT.

This clonotype was picked up many times. The chain employs TRBV5-5 and TRBJ1-5; TRBD1 might be the D (6 bases). From germline, CDR1 is SGHKS and CDR2 YYEKEE (reference sequence). V was shortened by 4 bases and J by 3 bases, with 23 bases between the two germline ends. This CDR3 is built from 18 residues. CDR3 coding DNA: TGTGCCAGCAGCATGATACAGGGTTCGGGTAGCAACAATCAGCCCCAGCATTTT. Translated: CASSMIQGSGSNNQPQHF.

The table lists this clonotype with many counts. The rearrangement joins TRBV7-6 to TRBJ1-3, with TRBD1 matching over 9 bases. Per germline, CDR1 SGHVS and CDR2 FNYEAQ. V was pared by 4 bases and J by 2 bases, with 6 bases of the junction left unmatched. The CDR3 runs 16 residues. CDR3 coding DNA: TGTGCCAGCAGCTCAGAACAGGGGGCGACTGGAAACACCATATATTTT. This gives the protein CASSSEQGATGNTIYF.

This clonotype was counted ten times or more. V usage is TRBV2 and J usage is TRBJ2-6; D could derive from TRBD1 or TRBD2 (5 bases each). The CDR3 spans 15 residues. Between the trimmed V and J ends, which lost 5 bases and 3 bases, there was a span of 11 bases. CDR1 is SNHLY and CDR2 is FYNNEI in the germline V gene. CDR3 nucleotide sequence: TGTGCCAGCAGTTTGGGGGTTGGTGGGGCCAACGTCCTGACTTTC. Translation gives CASSLGVGGANVLTF.

This clonotype was seen a few times. The rearrangement uses TRBV12-3 or TRBV12-4 and TRBJ1-1; 9 nucleotides align to TRBD1. V shed 5 bases, J shed 7 bases, and the junction held 11 bases outside the gene matches. The CDR3 totals 15 residues. The DNA of the CDR3 is TGTGCCAGCAGTCAAATGGGGACAGGGTTTGATGAAGCTTTCTTT. It specifies CASSQMGTGFDEAFF.

This clonotype has ten or more counts. This chain connects TRBV7-3 to TRBJ2-5; perhaps D is TRBD1 or TRBD2 (6 bases each). CDR1 and CDR2 (germline): SGHTA, FQGTGA. Trimming shortened V by 7 bases and J by 4 bases, and 19 bases separated the two germline ends. The CDR3 spans 15 residues. This CDR3 is CASNMRGDPTETQYF. CDR3 in DNA: TGTGCCAGCAACATGAGGGGGGACCCCACAGAGACCCAGTACTTC.

The chain employs TRBV19 and TRBJ2-1, with 9 bases that match TRBD2. From germline, CDR1 is LNHDA and CDR2 SQIVND (reference sequence). This CDR3 region has 17 residues. J gave up 0 bases and V 1 base, and 4 bases lay outside the gene matches. For the CDR3, the DNA is TGTGCCAGTAGTATAGTAGCGGGAGAGTACTCCTACAATGAGCAGTTCTTC. It codes for CASSIVAGEYSYNEQFF.

This clonotype is a singleton in its sample. This may be a read error: a much more frequent sequence differs by one nucleotide. The chain recombines TRBV7-3 with TRBJ1-1; D is perhaps TRBD1 (6 bases). The germline V gene has CDR1 SGHTA and CDR2 FQGTGA. CDR3 length equals 13 residues. The CDR3 loop is CASSLNGGTEASF. The DNA of the CDR3 is TGTGCCAGCAGCTTAAACGGGGGCACTGAAGCTTCCTTT.

This clonotype has ten or more counts. This chain joins TRBV6-1 and TRBJ1-1; D uncertain. Per the germline V gene, CDR1 is MNHNS and CDR2 is SASEGT. CDR3 length equals 12 residues. The V end was cut by 7 bases, the J end by 0 bases, with 6 bases between. Here the CDR3 DNA reads TGTGCCAGCACCCTCATGAACACTGAAGCTTTCTTT. Protein product: CASTLMNTEAFF.

Regarding this clonotype: A single base separates this from a much larger clone, so it may be a read error. The chain recombines TRBV6-2 or TRBV6-3 with TRBJ2-1; D possibly corresponds to TRBD2 (7 bases). This CDR3 has 13 residues. Germline CDR1 reads MNHEY; CDR2 reads SVGEGT. V lost 7 bases, J lost 6 bases, and 13 bases lay in between. CDR3 nucleotides: TGTGCCAGCACTAAGGGGGGGTGCAATGAGCAGTTCTTC. Translated, it gives CASTKGGCNEQFF.

This clonotype was found once. Being one base from a much bigger clone, this may be a read error. The chain joins TRBV27 to TRBJ1-1; a possible D gene is TRBD1 (5 bases). In germline, CDR1 is MNHEY, CDR2 SMNVEV (reference sequence). The CDR3 is 16 amino acids. CDR3 bases: TGTGCCAGCAGTTTATCAGGGGCTCGGGTGAACACTGAAGCTTCCTTT. Translated: CASSLSGARVNTEASF.

Ten or more counts support this clonotype. V is TRBV11-2 and J is TRBJ2-1; D possibly corresponds to TRBD2 (5 bases). The CDR3 length is 14 residues. The V end was cut by 5 bases, the J end by 0 bases, with 8 bases between. The germline V gene has CDR1 SGHAT and CDR2 FQNNGV. The CDR3 spells CASSIRDSYNEQFF. CDR3 in DNA: TGTGCCAGCAGCATCCGGGACTCCTACAATGAGCAGTTCTTC.

The V gene is TRBV20-1, the J gene TRBJ2-7, with 10 bases aligning to TRBD1. From germline, CDR1 is DFQATT and CDR2 SNEGSKA (reference sequence). The V gene end was trimmed by 7 bases and the J gene end by 2 bases; junction bases not matched to a gene: 2. This CDR3 contains 12 residues. CDR3 DNA: TGCAGTGGTGGACAGGGGGCCTACGAGCAGTACTTC. Translating gives CSGGQGAYEQYF.

As for this clonotype: The junction departs from germline at one end; a sequencing error may be responsible. The genes are TRBV4-3 and TRBJ2-3, with 13 nucleotides matching TRBD2. CDR1 and CDR2 from the germline V gene are LGHNA and YSLEER. The CDR3 is 17 residues long. CDR3 nucleotide sequence: TGCGCCAGCAGCCCCTATCGGACTAGCGGGAGCACAGATGCGCAGTATTTT. It translates to CASSPYRTSGSTDAQYF.

This chain connects TRBV5-6 to TRBJ2-5; D is ambiguous. Germline CDR1 reads SGHDT; CDR2 reads YYEEEE. Deletions cut 5 bases from V and 4 bases from J, with 12 bases between. The CDR3 runs to 13 residues. This chain's CDR3 is CASSYWNGETQYF. The CDR3 DNA reads TGTGCCAGCAGTTACTGGAACGGAGAGACCCAGTACTTC.